This TCR beta chain was identified in a study of blood T cell repertoires in COVID-19. On the study more broadly: The United States, Italy and Spain provided the acute and convalescent COVID-19 samples. In each case, the material was cDNA or gDNA derived from T cells, B-cell-depleted T cells, or PBMCs.

Repertoires were generated with immunoSEQ multiplex PCR, while TCRdb's copy carries only in-frame clones and drops some. The sample lists about 290,000 clones; around 81% were seen once. The germline V and J ends were trimmed by 5 bases and 2 bases, with 16 bases remaining between them. The CDR3 length is 16 residues. The germline CDR1 and CDR2 sequences are MNHEY and SMNVEV (reference sequence). The chain employs TRBV27 and TRBJ2-1; tentatively, D is TRBD1 (6 bases). This TCR was recovered from a woman aged 45-59 years with active or convalescent COVID-19. Material for sequencing was peripheral blood. The CDR3 is CASSTPGQFPYNEQFF. Here the CDR3 DNA reads TGTGCCAGCAGTACTCCGGGACAATTCCCCTACAATGAGCAGTTCTTC.